Shown below are 16 T cell receptor beta chains from a single sample sequenced in a study of blood T cell repertoires in COVID-19. Using immunoSEQ multiplex PCR, the repertoire was profiled, and TCRdb retains in-frame clones only, with some absent. The sample contains 78,000 or so clones, around 80% of which appear only once. The sequenced sample was peripheral blood. Source of these receptors: an elderly man with acute or convalescent COVID-19.

This clone showed up just a few times. CDR3 bases: TGTGCCAGCAGTTACTATCTAGCGGGGGGAGACCAAGAGACCCAGTACTTC. Translating it yields CASSYYLAGGDQETQYF. The chain joins TRBV6-2 or TRBV6-3 to TRBJ2-5, with 11 bases matching TRBD2. Germline V gene data show CDR1 as MNHEY and CDR2 as SVGEGT. Unmatched junction bases numbered 4, after V lost 1 base and J lost 0 bases. This CDR3 contains 17 residues.

This clone was detected only a few times. V usage is TRBV5-1 and J usage is TRBJ1-2; 11 bases are a match to TRBD1. Germline trimming cut 3 bases from V and 6 bases from J; bases unmatched to any gene: 4. CDR3 length: 14 residues. Per the germline V gene, CDR1 is SGHRS and CDR2 is YFSETQ. This CDR3 is CASSSGQGAHGYTF. The CDR3 nucleotides are TGCGCCAGCAGCTCCGGACAGGGGGCCCATGGCTACACCTTC.

This clone appeared once. The chain joins TRBV19 to TRBJ2-2, with 9 bases fitting TRBD1. With V trimmed by 1 base and J by 5 bases, 5 bases remained unmatched. CDR1 is LNHDA, CDR2 SQIVND, per germline (reference sequence). The CDR3 is made up of 16 amino acids. The CDR3 here is CASSIVETGGTGELFF. The CDR3 coding sequence is TGTGCCAGTAGTATAGTCGAGACAGGGGGGACCGGGGAGCTGTTTTTT.

The rearrangement uses TRBV7-2 and TRBJ1-5; 7 nucleotides match TRBD1. Germline lookup yields CDR1 SGHTA and CDR2 FQGNSA. The ends lost 5 bases at V and 4 bases at J; junction bases unmatched: 8. The CDR3 length is 15 residues. In DNA form, the CDR3 reads TGTGCCAGCAGCCTCGACAGGGCGGCGAATCAGCCCCAGCATTTT. Translated, it gives CASSLDRAANQPQHF. Together with reference TRBV7-2 and TRBJ1-5, the CDR3 gives the full variable domain: GAGVSQSPSNKVTEKGKDVELRCDPISGHTALYWYRQSLGQGLEFLIYFQGNSAPDKSGLPSDRFSAERTGGSVSTLTIQRTQQEDSAVYLCASSLDRAANQPQHFGDGTRLSIL.

In its sample, this clone is large (0.1 to 1%). V gene TRBV29-1 combines with J gene TRBJ1-2, with TRBD1 matching over 9 bases. The V and J ends lost 7 bases and 2 bases, in that order; junction bases with no gene match: 2. CDR3 length equals 12 residues. Germline assignment: CDR1 SQVTM and CDR2 ANQGSEA. The CDR3 DNA sequence: TGCAGCGGCGGGACAGGGAACTATGGCTACACCTTC. Its translation is CSGGTGNYGYTF.

CDR3 sequence (DNA): TGTGCCAGCAGCTCCGGACAGGTTAGCAATCAGCCCCAGCATTTT. Protein sequence: CASSSGQVSNQPQHF. The chain uses TRBV6-6 and TRBJ1-5, with 7 bases that match TRBD1. This CDR3 spans 15 amino acids. Per germline, CDR1 MNHNY and CDR2 SVGAGI (reference sequence). Unmatched junction bases numbered 5, after V lost 6 bases and J lost 0 bases.

This chain uses TRBV5-1 with TRBJ1-1; 10 bases match TRBD1. This CDR3 is 14 amino acids long. Germline V gives CDR1 SGHRS, CDR2 YFSETQ. V was clipped by 5 bases and J by 4 bases; unmatched bases: 5. In nucleotides, the CDR3 is TGCGCCAGCAGTTATGGGACAGGGGTCACTGAAGCTTTCTTT. Translating gives CASSYGTGVTEAFF.

This clone showed up just once. This chain uses TRBV5-1 with TRBJ1-2, with D maybe TRBD1 (5 bases). In germline, CDR1 is SGHRS, CDR2 YFSETQ. The CDR3 runs 16 residues. Trimming cost V 3 bases and J 1 base, with 16 bases left between them. The CDR3, as DNA: TGCGCCAGCAGCTCCGGGACGGCGGGGTTTAACTATGGCTACACCTTC. This sequence encodes CASSSGTAGFNYGYTF.

The chain recombines TRBV9 with TRBJ2-3, with TRBD2 as a possible D gene (5 bases). The V end was cut by 2 bases, the J end by 1 base, with 11 bases between. Per the germline V gene, CDR1 is SGDLS and CDR2 is YYNGEE. The CDR3 loop spans 15 amino acids. The CDR3 protein is CASSVTSYGTDTQYF. The CDR3 DNA is TGTGCCAGCAGCGTCACTAGTTATGGCACAGATACGCAGTATTTT.

This sequence joins TRBV11-2 and TRBJ2-7, with TRBD1 identical over 7 bases. Germline-derived CDR1 and CDR2 are SGHAT and FQNNGV. The CDR3 loop spans 15 amino acids. V trimming: 2 bases; J trimming: 2 bases; junction bases outside the gene matches: 6. The CDR3 DNA follows: TGTGCCAGCAGCTTAATCCGGCAGGGGGCCTACGAGCAGTACTTC. It yields the protein CASSLIRQGAYEQYF.

The chain couples TRBV30 to TRBJ1-3, with a weak D call TRBD1 (5 bases). Germline CDR1 is GTSNPN and CDR2 is SVGIG (reference sequence). The V end lost 0 bases, the J end lost 4 bases, and 7 bases lay between the germline ends. This CDR3 is 13 amino acids long. CDR3 bases: TGTGCCTGGAGTGTTAGGGGCGGAAACACCATATATTTT. Translated: CAWSVRGGNTIYF. The whole variable domain, remainder taken from reference TRBV30 and TRBJ1-3, is SQTIHQWPATLVQPVGSPLSLECTVEGTSNPNLYWYRQAAGRGLQLLFYSVGIGQISSEVPQNLSASRPQDRQFILSSKKLLLSDSGFYLCAWSVRGGNTIYFGEGSWLTVV.

The V and J genes are TRBV25-1 and TRBJ2-5; a possible D gene is TRBD1 (5 bases). CDR1 and CDR2 (germline): MGHDK, SYGVNS. V lost 4 bases to trimming and J lost 4 bases, with 10 bases between them. The CDR3 runs to 13 residues. CDR3 in amino acids: CASSVAGRETQYF. The CDR3 nucleotides read TGTGCCAGCAGTGTGGCAGGGCGAGAGACCCAGTACTTC.

The gene calls are TRBV7-9 and TRBJ1-2, with no clear D. CDR1 is SEHNR and CDR2 is FQNEAQ in the germline V gene (reference sequence). Trimming pared 3 bases from V and 0 bases from J, leaving 14 bases between. The CDR3 runs 16 residues. This CDR3 reads CASSFKAGPSNYGYTF. The CDR3 region has the DNA TGTGCCAGCAGCTTTAAGGCTGGGCCTTCTAACTATGGCTACACCTTC.

This clone was detected once. V usage is TRBV3-1 (or the pseudogene TRBV3-2) and J usage is TRBJ2-1; 9 bases align to TRBD1. CDR3 size: 16 residues. Unmatched junction bases numbered 11, after V lost 4 bases and J lost 7 bases. Germline V lookup: CDR1 LGHDT, CDR2 YNNKEL (reference sequence). The CDR3 is CASSPRTGDRLNEQFF. The CDR3 coding sequence is TGTGCCAGCAGCCCGCGGACAGGGGATAGACTAAATGAGCAGTTCTTC.

V is TRBV7-3 and J is TRBJ1-2, with 7 bases aligning to TRBD1. The CDR3 sequence is 13 residues long. V trimming: 5 bases; J trimming: 4 bases; junction bases outside the gene matches: 4. Germline V gene lookup returns CDR1 SGHTA and CDR2 FQGTGA. In DNA, the CDR3 is TGTGCCAGCAGCGGTAGACAGGGCTATGGCTACACCTTC. Translating it yields CASSGRQGYGYTF.

This clone was seen just once. The chain joins TRBV7-9 to TRBJ1-2; no firm D call. The germline V and J ends were trimmed by 0 bases and 9 bases, with 11 bases remaining between them. Germline assignment: CDR1 SEHNR and CDR2 FQNEAQ (reference sequence). CDR3 length: 13 residues. The CDR3 region is CASSLAGRPSYTF. CDR3 DNA: TGTGCCAGCAGCTTAGCCGGGAGACCTAGCTACACCTTC.